The 30 T cell receptor beta chains below were found in one sample sequenced in a study of T cells in tumors after PD-1 blockade. TCRdb's copy holds only in-frame clones and misses some; the assay was immunoSEQ multiplex PCR. Among 45,000 or so clones listed, 79% were seen once. The sequences come from PBMCs, collected before anti-PD-1 therapy. Receptor source: a human donor with advanced basal cell or squamous cell carcinoma (not recorded which).

The V and J genes are TRBV5-1 and TRBJ1-2; 9 positions agree with TRBD1. V lost 3 bases, J lost 5 bases, and 5 bases stayed unmatched. Germline V lookup: CDR1 SGHRS, CDR2 YFSETQ. CDR3 length: 14 amino acids. Here the CDR3 DNA reads TGCGCCAGCAGCTGGGGACAGGGCGGGTATGGCTACACCTTC. Translation: CASSWGQGGYGYTF.

The rearrangement joins TRBV10-3 to TRBJ2-2; 8 bases map to TRBD2. CDR3 length: 16 amino acids. The ends lost 3 bases at V and 0 bases at J; junction bases unmatched: 3. Germline V lookup: CDR1 ENHRY, CDR2 SYGVKD. The CDR3 coding sequence is TGTGCCATCAGTGACACTAGCGGCGCGAACACCGGGGAGCTGTTTTTT. Amino acids: CAISDTSGANTGELFF.

The CDR3 loop is CASSLGQTGLSYEQYF. CDR3 in DNA: TGTGCCAGCAGCTTAGGACAAACAGGCTTATCCTACGAGCAGTACTTC. This sequence joins TRBV7-6 and TRBJ2-7, with D possibly matching TRBD1 (5 bases). This CDR3 has 16 residues. The ends were cut back, 1 base at V and 1 base at J, with 14 bases in the middle. Germline CDR1 and CDR2: SGHVS and FNYEAQ.

The CDR3 reads CASRTGSGSRETQYF. The CDR3 DNA sequence: TGTGCCAGCAGGACGGGTAGCGGGTCACGAGAGACCCAGTACTTC. The chain joins TRBV2 to TRBJ2-5, with 7 bases fitting TRBD2. The germline V gene has CDR1 SNHLY and CDR2 FYNNEI. The CDR3 is 15 amino acids. J was trimmed by 4 bases and V by 6 bases; bases with no gene match: 11.

The rearrangement uses TRBV28 and TRBJ1-5, with D hard to call. V was shortened by 4 bases and J by 6 bases, with 19 bases between the two germline ends. The CDR3 runs 16 residues. Germline assignment: CDR1 MDHEN and CDR2 SYDVKM. CDR3 DNA sequence: TGTGCCAGCAGTTCCCCGGGCCTTAAGGCGGGTCAGCCCCAGCATTTT. It codes for CASSSPGLKAGQPQHF.

The chain couples TRBV6-5 to TRBJ1-1; TRBD1 might be the D (5 bases). Germline V gene data show CDR1 as MNHEY and CDR2 as SVGAGI. V was cut by 0 bases and J by 2 bases, with 10 bases left in between. The CDR3 is 15 residues long. As DNA, the CDR3 is TGTGCCAGCAGTTACTCGATCACAGGCAACACTGAAGCTTTCTTT. Translating gives CASSYSITGNTEAFF.

The rearrangement joins TRBV29-1 to TRBJ1-1; 8 bases map to TRBD1. This CDR3 has 11 residues. The ends lost 6 bases at V and 11 bases at J; junction bases unmatched: 8. Germline V CDR1 and CDR2: SQVTM, ANQGSEA. CDR3 residues: CSVGQGTMAFF. CDR3 DNA: TGCAGCGTAGGACAGGGTACAATGGCTTTCTTT.

The CDR3 DNA reads TGTGCCACCAGTGACGGCCGGGGACAGGGGGCTGGTGACACTGAAGCTTTCTTT. Translation gives CATSDGRGQGAGDTEAFF. The chain has TRBV24-1 and TRBJ1-1, with TRBD1 identical over 12 bases. J lost 3 bases, V lost 4 bases, and 11 bases had no gene match. The CDR3 is made up of 18 amino acids. CDR1 KGHDR and CDR2 SFDVKD come from the germline V gene.

The chain combines TRBV19 with TRBJ2-5; D may match TRBD1 or TRBD2 (5 bases each). Looked up from germline, CDR1 is LNHDA and CDR2 is SQIVND (reference sequence). The CDR3 contains 15 residues. V lost 5 bases and J 1 base, leaving 14 bases between the germline ends. The CDR3 DNA reads TGTGCCAGTAGTCAAGGCCGGGACGGCCAAGAGACCCAGTACTTC. This codes for CASSQGRDGQETQYF.

J is TRBJ2-5 and V is TRBV7-9; TRBD2 agrees at 12 bases. The CDR3 is 16 amino acids. Germline lookup yields CDR1 SEHNR and CDR2 FQNEAQ (reference sequence). Germline trimming cut 1 base from V and 5 bases from J; bases unmatched to any gene: 5. Written as DNA, the CDR3 is TGTGCCAGCAGCTTAGTCCTAGCGGGAGGGGGCGAGACCCAGTACTTC. Protein sequence: CASSLVLAGGGETQYF.

This clone was seen just once. V and J are TRBV19 and TRBJ2-1; D may be TRBD1 (6 bases). The CDR3 covers 16 residues. Between the trimmed V and J ends, which lost 5 bases and 3 bases, there was a span of 17 bases. Germline-derived CDR1 and CDR2 are LNHDA and SQIVND (reference sequence). CDR3 protein: CASSPHTDRNYNEQFF. The CDR3 nucleotides read TGTGCCAGTAGTCCACACACTGACAGGAACTACAATGAGCAGTTCTTC.

CDR3 loop: CARTLVPHGGDQPQHF. The CDR3 DNA reads TGCGCCAGGACCTTGGTCCCCCACGGGGGTGATCAGCCCCAGCATTTT. V is TRBV5-1 and J is TRBJ1-5; D might be TRBD1 (5 bases). From germline, CDR1 is SGHRS and CDR2 YFSETQ. The CDR3 covers 16 residues. The ends were cut back, 8 bases at V and 5 bases at J, with 23 bases in the middle.

V is TRBV11-1 and J is TRBJ2-1; TRBD2 might be the D (5 bases). V was trimmed by 5 bases and J by 9 bases, leaving 8 bases between them. Germline lookup yields CDR1 SGHAT and CDR2 FQDESV (reference sequence). The CDR3 spans 11 residues. CDR3 DNA: TGTGCCAGCAGCCCCGGGATTGAGCAGTTCTTC. Its translation is CASSPGIEQFF.

The chain has TRBV10-3 and TRBJ1-2; 8 nucleotides line up with TRBD1. Germline V gene data show CDR1 as ENHRY and CDR2 as SYGVKD. This CDR3 comprises 15 residues. J was trimmed by 6 bases and V by 6 bases; bases with no gene match: 12. CDR3 nucleotide sequence: TGTGCCATCAGCCAAACCCCGGCAGGGGGCGATGGCTACACCTTC. Translating gives CAISQTPAGGDGYTF.

A few counts support this clone. This rearrangement joins TRBV5-6 to TRBJ1-6; D uncertain. The V gene's germline CDR1 is SGHDT and CDR2 YYEEEE. With 0 bases removed from V and 6 bases from J, the gap between germline ends came to 10 bases. The CDR3 has 15 amino acids. DNA for the CDR3: TGTGCCAGCAGCTTGGGCCTTACGAGTAATTCACCCCTCCACTTT. It yields the protein CASSLGLTSNSPLHF. Complete variable domain (other parts from reference TRBV5-6 and TRBJ1-6): DAGVTQSPTHLIKTRGQQVTLRCSPKSGHDTVSWYQQALGQGPQFIFQYYEEEERQRGNFPDRFSGHQFPNYSSELNVNALLLGDSALYLCASSLGLTSNSPLHFGNGTRLTVT.

The chain joins TRBV19 to TRBJ2-3; 7 bases are shared with TRBD1. Germline CDR1 LNHDA, CDR2 SQIVND (reference sequence). V trimming: 5 bases; J trimming: 3 bases; junction bases outside the gene matches: 5. This CDR3 is built from 14 residues. The chain's CDR3 is CASSRTGRTDTQYF. The CDR3 DNA sequence: TGTGCCAGTAGTCGGACAGGTAGGACAGATACGCAGTATTTT.

The gene calls are TRBV19 and TRBJ1-5, with 8 bases that match TRBD1. The CDR3 totals 16 residues. Germline V lookup: CDR1 LNHDA, CDR2 SQIVND (reference sequence). V gave up 7 bases and J gave up 2 bases; unmatched junction bases: 10. The DNA for the CDR3 is TGTGCCAGTAACCCTCTCCAGGGACAGGGCAATCAGCCCCAGCATTTT. Protein: CASNPLQGQGNQPQHF.

J is TRBJ1-4 and V is TRBV4-1, with a weak D call TRBD1 (6 bases). Trimming pared 2 bases from V and 8 bases from J, leaving 12 bases between. CDR1 is MGHRA, CDR2 YSYEKL, per germline. CDR3 length: 14 residues. The CDR3 here is CASSQTGFREKLFF. The DNA of the CDR3 is TGCGCCAGCAGCCAAACAGGGTTTCGGGAAAAACTGTTTTTT.

This clone was observed a few times. V and J are TRBV12-3 or TRBV12-4 and TRBJ2-2; D is undetermined. Deletions cut 6 bases from V and 2 bases from J, with 4 bases between. The CDR3 sequence is 12 residues long. The CDR3 DNA reads TGTGCCAGCAGGTACAACACCGGGGAGCTGTTTTTT. As protein: CASRYNTGELFF.

V is TRBV5-1 and J is TRBJ2-1; D is unresolved. V lost 7 bases and J lost 0, with 8 bases in between. The germline V gene encodes CDR1 SGHRS and CDR2 YFSETQ. This CDR3 region has 13 residues. DNA of the CDR3: TGCGCCAGCTGGGAAAGCTCCTACAATGAGCAGTTCTTC. It yields the protein CASWESSYNEQFF.

The chain has TRBV19 and TRBJ2-2; TRBD1 aligns across 8 bases. Trimming took 3 bases from V and 6 from J; bases not matched to a gene: 9. The length of the CDR3 is 16 residues. CDR1 is LNHDA, CDR2 SQIVND, per germline (reference sequence). This chain's CDR3 is CASSIPPGQAAGELFF. The DNA for the CDR3 is TGTGCCAGTAGTATCCCCCCGGGACAGGCGGCCGGGGAGCTGTTTTTT.

J is TRBJ1-5 and V is TRBV9; D remains ambiguous. The CDR3 spans 15 residues. Germline values: CDR1 SGDLS, CDR2 YYNGEE. V was shortened by 4 bases and J by 0 bases, with 11 bases between the two germline ends. For the CDR3, the DNA is TGTGCCAGCAGCTTAACTCCAGATAGCAATCAGCCCCAGCATTTT. Its translation: CASSLTPDSNQPQHF.

This chain joins TRBV2 and TRBJ2-2, with 13 bases fitting TRBD2. V shed 5 bases, J shed 7 bases, and the junction held 7 bases outside the gene matches. Germline V gives CDR1 SNHLY, CDR2 FYNNEI. The CDR3 is 16 amino acids. The CDR3 bases are TGTGCCAGCAGTAGGACTAGCGGGAGAAGCAGCGGGGAGCTGTTTTTT. This encodes CASSRTSGRSSGELFF.

The V call is TRBV6-1, the J call TRBJ2-7, with 8 bases aligning to TRBD2. Germline V gene data show CDR1 as MNHNS and CDR2 as SASEGT. This CDR3 region has 16 residues. The ends lost 1 base at V and 4 bases at J; junction bases unmatched: 9. The CDR3 reads CASSEEMTSVTYEQYF. The CDR3 DNA reads as TGTGCCAGCAGTGAAGAGATGACTAGCGTGACTTACGAGCAGTACTTC.

The rearrangement joins TRBV5-1 to TRBJ2-7; unclear D gene. The germline V and J ends were trimmed by 5 bases and 5 bases, with 8 bases remaining between them. Germline CDR1 is SGHRS and CDR2 is YFSETQ. This CDR3 contains 11 residues. CDR3 loop: CASRASNEQYF. In nucleotides, the CDR3 is TGCGCCAGCAGGGCGAGCAACGAGCAGTACTTC.

This clone came up a few times. The rearrangement uses TRBV3-1 (or the pseudogene TRBV3-2) and TRBJ1-6; the D gene is possibly TRBD1 (6 bases). The germline CDR1 and CDR2 sequences are LGHDT and YNNKEL (reference sequence). V lost 8 bases, J lost 6 bases, and 14 bases lay in between. The CDR3 totals 14 residues. For the CDR3, the DNA is TGTGCCAGCCAAAAGGGGGTGGGTAATTCACCCCTCCACTTT. Translation gives CASQKGVGNSPLHF.

The chain combines TRBV7-3 with TRBJ2-3; either TRBD1 or TRBD2 may fit D (6 bases each). The V end was cut by 5 bases, the J end by 1 base, with 16 bases between. CDR1 is SGHTA and CDR2 is FQGTGA in the germline V gene. CDR3 size: 16 residues. The CDR3 spells CASSHEGRGGTDTQYF. The CDR3 nucleotides are TGTGCCAGCAGCCATGAGGGAAGGGGGGGCACAGATACGCAGTATTTT.

The chain couples TRBV5-5 to TRBJ1-2; a weak D match, TRBD1 (6 bases). Trimming left V 3 bases short and J 5 bases short, with 14 bases between. CDR3 size: 14 residues. Germline V gene lookup returns CDR1 SGHKS and CDR2 YYEKEE (reference sequence). In DNA form, the CDR3 reads TGTGCCAGCAGCTATTTGGGGGGCCAGTATGGCTACACCTTC. Translation: CASSYLGGQYGYTF. Full variable domain (outside the CDR3, taken from reference TRBV5-5 and TRBJ1-2): DAGVTQSPTHLIKTRGQQVTLRCSPISGHKSVSWYQQVLGQGPQFIFQYYEKEERGRGNFPDRFSARQFPNYSSELNVNALLLGDSALYLCASSYLGGQYGYTFGSGTRLTVV.

The rearrangement uses TRBV7-2 and TRBJ2-1; 11 bases agree with TRBD2. This CDR3 has 16 amino acids. Germline V CDR1 and CDR2: SGHTA, FQGNSA. The J segment lost 10 bases and the V segment lost 5 bases, leaving 13 bases of the junction unmatched. The CDR3 reads CASSPNSGRAISEQFF. The CDR3 DNA reads as TGTGCCAGCAGCCCTAATAGCGGGAGGGCGATATCCGAGCAGTTCTTC. Drawing the rest from reference TRBV7-2 and TRBJ2-1, the complete variable domain is GAGVSQSPSNKVTEKGKDVELRCDPISGHTALYWYRQSLGQGLEFLIYFQGNSAPDKSGLPSDRFSAERTGGSVSTLTIQRTQQEDSAVYLCASSPNSGRAISEQFFGPGTRLTVL.

This chain's CDR3 is CASSTGTGGQETQYF. CDR3 bases: TGTGCCAGCAGCACCGGGACAGGGGGACAAGAGACCCAGTACTTC. The V call is TRBV7-9, the J call TRBJ2-5, with 11 bases aligning to TRBD1. Trimming at V came to 5 bases and at J to 2 bases, leaving 4 bases not matched to a gene. The germline V gene encodes CDR1 SEHNR and CDR2 FQNEAQ (reference sequence). The CDR3 loop spans 15 amino acids.